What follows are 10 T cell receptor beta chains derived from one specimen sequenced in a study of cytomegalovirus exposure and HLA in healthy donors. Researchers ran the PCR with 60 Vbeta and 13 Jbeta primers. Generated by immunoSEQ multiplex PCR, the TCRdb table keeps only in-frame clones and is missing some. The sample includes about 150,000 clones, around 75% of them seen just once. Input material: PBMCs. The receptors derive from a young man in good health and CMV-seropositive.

The CDR3 DNA reads TGTGCCACCAGCGCCGGGCGGGGGAACTATGGCTACACCTTC. Amino acids: CATSAGRGNYGYTF. The chain couples TRBV15 to TRBJ1-2; D may be TRBD1 (5 bases). This CDR3 is 14 amino acids long. Germline V gives CDR1 LNHNV, CDR2 YYDKDF (reference sequence). V was clipped by 5 bases and J by 2 bases, with 12 bases between them.

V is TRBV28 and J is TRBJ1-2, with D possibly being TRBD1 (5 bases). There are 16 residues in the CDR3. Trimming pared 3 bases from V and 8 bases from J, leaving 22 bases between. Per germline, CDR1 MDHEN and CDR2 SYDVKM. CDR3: CASSFAGGEQFAGYTF. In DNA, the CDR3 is TGTGCCAGCAGTTTCGCCGGGGGTGAGCAGTTTGCCGGCTACACCTTC.

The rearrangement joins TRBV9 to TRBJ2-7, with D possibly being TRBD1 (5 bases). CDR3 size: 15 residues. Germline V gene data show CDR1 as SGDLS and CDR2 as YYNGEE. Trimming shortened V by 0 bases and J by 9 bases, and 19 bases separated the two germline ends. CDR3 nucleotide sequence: TGTGCCAGCAGCGTAGATGGACAAACTCCTTTATGGCAGTACTTC. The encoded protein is CASSVDGQTPLWQYF. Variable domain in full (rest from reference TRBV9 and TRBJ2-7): DSGVTQTPKHLITATGQRVTLRCSPRSGDLSVYWYQQSLDQGLQFLIQYYNGEERAKGNILERFSAQQFPDLHSELNLSSLELGDSALYFCASSVDGQTPLWQYFGPGTRLTVT.

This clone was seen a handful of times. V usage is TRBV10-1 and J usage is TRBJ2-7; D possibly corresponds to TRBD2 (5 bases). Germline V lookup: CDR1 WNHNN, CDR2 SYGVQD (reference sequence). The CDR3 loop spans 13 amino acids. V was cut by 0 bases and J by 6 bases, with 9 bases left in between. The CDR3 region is CASSESRGSEQYF. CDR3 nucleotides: TGCGCCAGCAGTGAGTCACGGGGTAGCGAGCAGTACTTC.

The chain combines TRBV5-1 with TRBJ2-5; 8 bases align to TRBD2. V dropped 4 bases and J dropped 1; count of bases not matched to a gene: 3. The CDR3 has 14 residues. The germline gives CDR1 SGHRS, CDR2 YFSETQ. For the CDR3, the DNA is TGCGCCAGCAGCCGGAGCGGGGGCCAAGAGACCCAGTACTTC. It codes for CASSRSGGQETQYF.

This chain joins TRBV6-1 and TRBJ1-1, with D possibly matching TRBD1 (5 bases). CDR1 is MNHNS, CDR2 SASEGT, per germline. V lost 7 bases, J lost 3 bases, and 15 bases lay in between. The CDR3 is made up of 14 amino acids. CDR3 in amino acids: CASMAGSTDTEAFF. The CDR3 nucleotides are TGTGCCAGCATGGCAGGGTCGACGGACACTGAAGCTTTCTTT.

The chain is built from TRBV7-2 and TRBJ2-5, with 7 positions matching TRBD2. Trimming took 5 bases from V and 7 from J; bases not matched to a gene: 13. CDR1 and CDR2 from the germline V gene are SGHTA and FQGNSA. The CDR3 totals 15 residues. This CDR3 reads CASSPIAGVMGTQYF. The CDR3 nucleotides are TGTGCCAGCAGCCCGATCGCGGGGGTTATGGGGACCCAGTACTTC. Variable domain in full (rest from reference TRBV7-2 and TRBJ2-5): GAGVSQSPSNKVTEKGKDVELRCDPISGHTALYWYRQSLGQGLEFLIYFQGNSAPDKSGLPSDRFSAERTGGSVSTLTIQRTQQEDSAVYLCASSPIAGVMGTQYFGPGTRLLVL.

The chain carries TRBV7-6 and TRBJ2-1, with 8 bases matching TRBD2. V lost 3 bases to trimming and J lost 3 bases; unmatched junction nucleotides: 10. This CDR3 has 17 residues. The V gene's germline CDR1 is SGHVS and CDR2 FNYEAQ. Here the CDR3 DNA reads TGTGCCAGCAGCTTGGGCGGTGGCGGGGGGAACTACAATGAGCAGTTCTTC. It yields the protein CASSLGGGGGNYNEQFF.

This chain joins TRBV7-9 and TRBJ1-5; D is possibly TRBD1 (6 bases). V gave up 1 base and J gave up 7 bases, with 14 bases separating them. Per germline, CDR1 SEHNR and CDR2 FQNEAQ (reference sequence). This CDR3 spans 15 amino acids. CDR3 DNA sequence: TGTGCCAGCAGCTTAGGTGGGGGGGGCGGACAGCCCCAGCATTTT. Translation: CASSLGGGGGQPQHF.

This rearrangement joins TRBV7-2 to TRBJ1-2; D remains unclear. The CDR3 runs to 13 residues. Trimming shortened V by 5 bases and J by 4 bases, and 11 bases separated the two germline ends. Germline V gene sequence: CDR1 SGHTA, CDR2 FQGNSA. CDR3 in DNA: TGTGCCAGCAGCCGCTCGGAGGGCTATGGCTACACCTTC. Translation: CASSRSEGYGYTF.